The 11 T cell receptor beta chains reported below all come from one sample, sequenced in a study of T cells in Graves' hyperthyroidism and ophthalmopathy. The investigators amplified TCR beta CDR3 regions from RNA transcripts. HTBI primers were employed in a first-round RT-PCR of the TCR CDR3. TCRdb reprocessed the multiplex PCR reads with MiXCR, giving one entry per CDR3 protein. This table has around 340,000 distinct CDR3 sequences, roughly 18% appearing once. The sequencing sample was made of blood. The receptors were gathered from a woman between 50 and 59 years old with Graves' hyperthyroidism.

This clonotype has a handful of counts. The chain employs TRBV6-1 and TRBJ1-6; the D is unclear. This CDR3 spans 15 amino acids. CDR1 and CDR2 (germline): MNHNS, SASEGT. V gave up 7 bases and J gave up 6 bases, with 16 bases separating them. CDR3 bases: TGTGCCAGCACCCGGACTGGGGTCGGTAATTCACCCCTCCACTTT. This translates into CASTRTGVGNSPLHF.

This clonotype was recorded many times. The J gene is TRBJ2-1, the V gene TRBV3-1; 9 nucleotides match TRBD2. V lost 3 bases to trimming and J lost 9 bases; unmatched junction nucleotides: 12. Germline V CDR1 and CDR2: LGHDT, YNNKEL (reference sequence). The CDR3 runs 16 residues. For the CDR3, the DNA is TGTGCCAGCAGCCACTCGGGTAGCGGGAGATTAGGTGAGCAGTTCTTC. Amino acids: CASSHSGSGRLGEQFF.

This clonotype was counted between two and nine times. The chain has TRBV6-1 and TRBJ2-7, with TRBD1 matching over 8 bases. The V segment lost 7 bases and the J segment 3 bases; nucleotides outside the gene matches: 8. Germline CDR1 and CDR2: MNHNS and SASEGT. CDR3 size: 14 residues. The CDR3 region is CASTNPGQDYEQYF. CDR3 DNA: TGTGCCAGCACTAACCCGGGACAGGACTACGAGCAGTACTTC.

This clonotype was seen repeatedly, ten times or more. The chain carries TRBV27 and TRBJ2-3, with D tentatively TRBD1 or TRBD2 (5 bases each). Germline CDR1 reads MNHEY; CDR2 reads SMNVEV (reference sequence). V shed 4 bases and J shed 5 bases, with 16 bases lying between them. The CDR3 is 15 amino acids. The DNA for the CDR3 is TGTGCCAGCAGTTCCGGGGCTCCCGGTGTAGATACGCAGTATTTT. Its protein is CASSSGAPGVDTQYF.

This clonotype was counted a few times. The CDR3 nucleotides are TGTGCCTGGAGTAAGGCGCGGTCCCGGGAGTACTTC. The encoded protein is CAWSKARSREYF. The J gene is TRBJ2-4, the V gene TRBV30; no firm D call. The CDR3 loop spans 12 amino acids. The V gene's germline CDR1 is GTSNPN and CDR2 SVGIG (reference sequence). Trimming cost V 2 bases and J 14 bases, with 16 bases left between them.

This clonotype was seen more than once but under ten times. V and J are TRBV6-2 or TRBV6-3 and TRBJ1-1; 7 bases match TRBD1. The CDR3 length is 15 residues. Germline V gives CDR1 MNHEY, CDR2 SVGEGT. V gave up 0 bases and J gave up 4 bases; unmatched junction bases: 5. This CDR3 is CASSYSTDRATEAFF. As DNA, the CDR3 is TGTGCCAGCAGTTACTCAACAGACAGGGCCACTGAAGCTTTCTTT.

This clonotype was observed many times. The CDR3 is CASSLARGDGYTF. In DNA form, the CDR3 reads TGTGCCAGCAGCCTTGCACGAGGGGATGGCTACACCTTC. The chain combines TRBV3-1 with TRBJ1-2; perhaps TRBD1 as D (5 bases). The CDR3 covers 13 residues. V lost 4 bases to trimming and J lost 6 bases, with 12 bases between them. CDR1 is LGHDT and CDR2 is YNNKEL in the germline V gene (reference sequence).

This clonotype was counted ten times or more. The chain couples TRBV3-1 to TRBJ2-5, with TRBD2 matching 9 bases. CDR1 is LGHDT, CDR2 YNNKEL, per germline (reference sequence). CDR3 length equals 15 residues. J was trimmed by 6 bases and V by 1 base; bases with no gene match: 6. CDR3 nucleotide sequence: TGTGCCAGCAGCCAAGGCCCAGCGGGAGGACAGACCCAGTACTTC. This codes for CASSQGPAGGQTQYF.

There are many counts of this clonotype. The V and J genes are TRBV12-3 or TRBV12-4 and TRBJ1-1; D is perhaps TRBD1 (5 bases). The V end was cut by 5 bases, the J end by 6 bases, with 13 bases between. CDR3 length equals 13 residues. This chain's CDR3 is CASSPALGAEAFF. CDR3 sequence (DNA): TGTGCCAGCAGTCCCGCGTTGGGGGCTGAAGCTTTCTTT.

At least ten counts were recorded for this clonotype. V is TRBV12-3 or TRBV12-4 and J is TRBJ1-4, with D possibly being TRBD1 (6 bases). V dropped 4 bases and J dropped 7 bases, with 10 bases sitting between them. CDR3 length: 13 amino acids. CDR3 protein: CASSSGTSEKLFF. Written as DNA, the CDR3 is TGTGCCAGCAGTTCCGGGACAAGTGAAAAACTGTTTTTT.

This chain uses TRBV20-1 with TRBJ2-1; either TRBD1 or TRBD2 may fit D (5 bases each). Trimming stripped 1 base from V and 10 bases from J, with 11 bases between. The CDR3 is 12 residues long. Germline CDR1 and CDR2: DFQATT and SNEGSKA (reference sequence). The CDR3 loop reads CSARGGNREQFF. CDR3 nucleotide sequence: TGCAGTGCTAGAGGGGGGAACCGGGAGCAGTTCTTC.